This TCR beta chain appears in the sequencing data of a study of vaccination effects on CD4 cells after COVID-19. The CDR3 extends over 11 amino acids. Germline loops: CDR1 LNHDA, CDR2 SQIVND (reference sequence). Antigen-specific CD4+ T cell clonotypes were called by their expansion after viral peptide-pool culture in ViraFEST. Between days 9 and 10 of culture, CD4+ T cells were separated out. Two doses of either BNT162b2 or mRNA-1273 were given to each participant. Worth noting for this clone: Its cognate antigen is unknown. The junction and the germline gene differ at one end; a read error may be behind it.

Libraries were prepared by immunoSEQ multiplex PCR; TCRdb keeps only in-frame clonotypes and omits some of them. The sample records about 27,000 clones, about 80% being singletons. This clonotype originated in a human donor who received a COVID-19 vaccine. Some clones in this sample may be carry-over from other donors' samples. V and J are TRBV19 and TRBJ1-5; D is uncertain. This material consisted of CD4+ T cells from PBMCs cultured with HCoV-NL63 spike peptides, taken after COVID-19 vaccination. Written as DNA, the CDR3 is TGTGCCAGTAGTATCGGTCAGACCCAGCATTTT. Residues: CASSIGQTQHF.